The 20 T cell receptor beta chains presented below share a single source sample, sequenced in a study of response to subunit inactivated influenza vaccine. From the RT-PCR reads, TCRdb called clonotypes with MiXCR, one entry per CDR3 protein. This table has more than 700,000 distinct CDR3 sequences, less than 25% appearing once. Sample: PBMCs from blood, taken around 5 days after vaccination. The receptors derive from a man aged 50 or older who received an inactivated influenza vaccine.

The chain links TRBV2 to TRBJ2-2; D remains ambiguous. CDR3 length: 15 amino acids. Germline-derived CDR1 and CDR2 are SNHLY and FYNNEI. The V end was cut by 1 base, the J end by 1 base, with 7 bases between. The DNA of the CDR3 is TGTGCCAGCAGTGAAGGTCTGGAGAACACCGGGGAGCTGTTTTTT. It specifies CASSEGLENTGELFF. The full variable domain, rest sourced from reference TRBV2 and TRBJ2-2, is EPEVTQTPSHQVTQMGQEVILRCVPISNHLYFYWYRQILGQKVEFLVSFYNNEISEKSEIFDDQFSVERPDGSNFTLKIRSTKLEDSAMYFCASSEGLENTGELFFGEGSRLTVL.

This clonotype was seen a handful of times. The chain carries TRBV20-1 and TRBJ2-7; 7 bases agree with TRBD2. J was trimmed by 1 base and V by 3 bases; bases with no gene match: 12. The germline gives CDR1 DFQATT, CDR2 SNEGSKA (reference sequence). The CDR3 has 16 amino acids. The CDR3: CSARGSSREHSYEQYF. The CDR3 nucleotides are TGCAGTGCTAGGGGGTCCTCGCGGGAGCATTCCTACGAGCAGTACTTC.

This clonotype showed up just a few times. The V and J genes are TRBV12-3 or TRBV12-4 and TRBJ1-5, with D possibly TRBD1 on 6 matching bases. The CDR3 covers 13 residues. Between the trimmed V and J ends, which lost 4 bases and 7 bases, there was a span of 11 bases. In DNA form, the CDR3 reads TGTGCCAGCAGTTGGGGGGCTCGGCAGCCCCAGCATTTT. Translation gives CASSWGARQPQHF.

The J gene is TRBJ2-7, the V gene TRBV5-6; TRBD1 aligns across 11 bases. Germline CDR1 and CDR2: SGHDT and YYEEEE. V lost 4 bases to trimming and J lost 0 bases; unmatched junction nucleotides: 6. The CDR3 totals 16 residues. The CDR3 DNA follows: TGTGCCAGCAGCCCAATGGGACAGGGGGACTCCTACGAGCAGTACTTC. This sequence encodes CASSPMGQGDSYEQYF. Looking up the rest from reference TRBV5-6 and TRBJ2-7 gives the full variable domain: DAGVTQSPTHLIKTRGQQVTLRCSPKSGHDTVSWYQQALGQGPQFIFQYYEEEERQRGNFPDRFSGHQFPNYSSELNVNALLLGDSALYLCASSPMGQGDSYEQYFGPGTRLTVT.

V is TRBV9 and J is TRBJ1-2, with TRBD1 identical over 10 bases. The germline V gene encodes CDR1 SGDLS and CDR2 YYNGEE. The CDR3 covers 17 residues. Trimming removed 0 bases from V and 2 bases from J; junction bases left unmatched: 7. In nucleotides, the CDR3 is TGTGCCAGCAGCGTAGGGTTCGGGGACAGGGGAAACTATGGCTACACCTTC. Translating gives CASSVGFGDRGNYGYTF.

The chain uses TRBV11-2 and TRBJ2-1, with a tentative D call TRBD2 (5 bases). V was pared by 3 bases and J by 11 bases, with 17 bases between. The CDR3 has 14 residues. The germline CDR1 and CDR2 sequences are SGHAT and FQNNGV. The chain's CDR3 is CASSFLGLPRQQFF. The CDR3 nucleotides are TGTGCCAGCAGCTTCTTAGGACTCCCACGTCAGCAGTTCTTC.

This chain uses TRBV7-9 with TRBJ2-3, with TRBD2 identical over 8 bases. J was trimmed by 4 bases and V by 5 bases; bases with no gene match: 8. This CDR3 spans 15 amino acids. Germline V CDR1 and CDR2: SEHNR, FQNEAQ (reference sequence). CDR3 amino acids: CASSVVAGGADTQYF. The CDR3 DNA sequence: TGTGCCAGCAGCGTGGTGGCGGGAGGCGCAGATACGCAGTATTTT.

This clonotype was counted at least ten times. The CDR3 here is CSARDSLGLAGGTDTQYF. The DNA of the CDR3 is TGCAGTGCTAGAGATTCCCTGGGACTAGCGGGAGGAACAGATACGCAGTATTTT. The rearrangement uses TRBV20-1 and TRBJ2-3; 15 bases align to TRBD2. The length of the CDR3 is 18 residues. Germline V gene lookup returns CDR1 DFQATT and CDR2 SNEGSKA (reference sequence). The ends lost 0 bases at V and 3 bases at J; junction bases unmatched: 7.

This clonotype was counted only a few times. The chain carries TRBV10-3 and TRBJ1-1; no firm D call. CDR3 length: 13 amino acids. From germline, CDR1 is ENHRY and CDR2 SYGVKD. The V gene lost 7 bases and the J gene lost 5 bases, with 14 bases spanning the gap. The CDR3 loop is CAINRDGGTEAFF. The CDR3 region has the DNA TGTGCCATCAATAGAGATGGAGGGACTGAAGCTTTCTTT.

This clonotype showed up just a few times. This chain uses TRBV6-5 with TRBJ2-2; no firm D call. This CDR3 has 14 amino acids. V lost 2 bases, J lost 4 bases, and 8 bases lay in between. Germline lookup yields CDR1 MNHEY and CDR2 SVGAGI. CDR3 nucleotide sequence: TGTGCCAGCAGTTACAACCGGTTCACCGGGGAGCTGTTTTTT. Amino acid sequence: CASSYNRFTGELFF.

This clonotype turned up a few times. This chain links TRBV7-2 with TRBJ2-2; unclear D gene. Per germline, CDR1 SGHTA and CDR2 FQGNSA. The CDR3 has 15 amino acids. V shed 2 bases and J shed 4 bases, with 11 bases lying between them. The CDR3 loop reads CASSLTITVTGELFF. For the CDR3, the DNA is TGTGCCAGCAGCTTAACCATAACAGTCACCGGGGAGCTGTTTTTT.

The rearrangement links TRBV6-1 to TRBJ2-1, with 7 bases lining up with TRBD2. The germline V gene has CDR1 MNHNS and CDR2 SASEGT. With 5 bases clipped from V and 4 bases from J, the junction kept 8 bases outside the gene matches. The CDR3 is 15 amino acids. This CDR3 is CASSRCGSGYNEQFF. In nucleotides, the CDR3 is TGTGCCAGCAGTCGCTGCGGGAGTGGTTACAATGAGCAGTTCTTC.

The chain links TRBV20-1 to TRBJ2-7; D unclear. The CDR3 has 13 residues. V dropped 0 bases and J dropped 0 bases, with 6 bases sitting between them. The germline CDR1 and CDR2 sequences are DFQATT and SNEGSKA (reference sequence). CDR3 residues: CSARDYTSYEQYF. The CDR3 nucleotides read TGCAGTGCTAGAGATTACACCTCCTACGAGCAGTACTTC.

The chain recombines TRBV29-1 with TRBJ2-3; 9 nucleotides line up with TRBD1. Germline V gives CDR1 SQVTM, CDR2 ANQGSEA. CDR3 length equals 14 residues. V dropped 6 bases and J dropped 1; count of bases not matched to a gene: 5. In DNA form, the CDR3 reads TGCAGCGTAACAGGGGGCGCTGGCACAGATACGCAGTATTTT. It translates to CSVTGGAGTDTQYF.

This clonotype was observed many times. In nucleotides, the CDR3 is TGTGCCAGCAGACCGGACAGGGGCTCCTACAATGAGCAGTTCTTC. This gives the protein CASRPDRGSYNEQFF. V and J are TRBV27 and TRBJ2-1, with 9 nucleotides matching TRBD1. J was trimmed by 0 bases and V by 6 bases; bases with no gene match: 3. The CDR3 covers 15 residues. Germline assignment: CDR1 MNHEY and CDR2 SMNVEV (reference sequence).

This clonotype appeared many times. V and J are TRBV7-9 and TRBJ1-1, with a weak D call TRBD1 (5 bases). CDR3 length equals 12 residues. The germline gives CDR1 SEHNR, CDR2 FQNEAQ (reference sequence). V lost 5 bases, J lost 7 bases, and 11 bases lay in between. The chain's CDR3 is CASSPMGDEAFF. CDR3 nucleotide sequence: TGTGCCAGCAGCCCTATGGGGGATGAAGCTTTCTTT.

This clonotype has just a few counts. The chain joins TRBV9 to TRBJ2-2; D is possibly TRBD1 or TRBD2 (5 bases each). CDR3 length: 14 residues. Looked up from germline, CDR1 is SGDLS and CDR2 is YYNGEE. V shed 3 bases and J shed 5 bases, with 11 bases lying between them. CDR3 DNA: TGTGCCAGCAGCGCTCGAGGGGTGACCGGGGAGCTGTTTTTT. Protein sequence: CASSARGVTGELFF.

The table lists this clonotype with a few counts. The genes are TRBV6-1 and TRBJ2-1; TRBD2 aligns across 8 bases. V shed 6 bases and J 2 bases; nucleotides not matched to a gene: 6. Germline CDR1 MNHNS, CDR2 SASEGT. CDR3 length: 15 residues. The CDR3 sequence: CASRELAAPYNEQFF. The CDR3 DNA follows: TGTGCCAGCAGGGAACTAGCGGCCCCCTACAATGAGCAGTTCTTC.

This clonotype was detected a few times. V gene TRBV18 combines with J gene TRBJ1-6; D unclear. Germline V lookup: CDR1 KGHSH, CDR2 LQKENI. The CDR3 is 15 residues long. V was clipped by 2 bases and J by 7 bases, with 12 bases between them. This chain's CDR3 is CASSPTLTRNSPLHF. Written as DNA, the CDR3 is TGTGCCAGCTCACCAACTCTAACCAGGAATTCACCCCTCCACTTT.

This chain joins TRBV7-2 and TRBJ1-5; D gene unclear. The CDR3 has 12 amino acids. Per the germline V gene, CDR1 is SGHTA and CDR2 is FQGNSA. The germline V and J ends were trimmed by 3 bases and 3 bases, with 3 bases remaining between them. CDR3: CASSFNNQPQHF. In DNA, the CDR3 is TGTGCCAGCAGCTTTAACAATCAGCCCCAGCATTTT.